This T cell receptor (beta chain) appears in the sequencing data of a study of response to subunit inactivated influenza vaccine. Findings and caveats of the study: The authors suggested that few new T cells are recruited per seasonal influenza vaccination.

Notes on this clonotype: Its target is not known.

CDR3 length equals 15 residues. Germline V gives CDR1 SEHNR, CDR2 FQNEAQ (reference sequence). V trimming: 5 bases; J trimming: 6 bases; junction bases outside the gene matches: 9. TCRdb re-called the RT-PCR reads through MiXCR, storing one row per CDR3 protein. The data hold under 750,000 distinct CDR3 sequences, with about an eighth observed a single time. The material was PBMCs from blood, obtained on the day of vaccination. J is TRBJ2-7 and V is TRBV7-9; 11 bases align to TRBD1. This sequence originates from a man over 45 who received an inactivated influenza vaccine. CDR3 protein: CASSATLDRGLEQYF. CDR3 coding DNA: TGTGCCAGCAGCGCGACATTGGACAGGGGGCTCGAGCAGTACTTC. The whole variable domain, remainder taken from reference TRBV7-9 and TRBJ2-7, is DTGVSQNPRHKITKRGQNVTFRCDPISEHNRLYWYRQTLGQGPEFLTYFQNEAQLEKSRLLSDRFSAERPKGSFSTLEIQRTEQGDSAMYLCASSATLDRGLEQYFGPGTRLTVT.